The next 20 T cell receptor beta chains were all read from a single sample in a study of Tregs in tolerant kidney transplant recipients. The data were produced by immunoSEQ multiplex PCR, yet TCRdb's version contains in-frame clones alone and is incomplete. The repertoire includes tens of thousands of clones, 82% of them detected once, and approximately 2.1% sits in the top ten. Their antigens remain unidentified. The sample taken for sequencing was Tregs from blood cultured with allogeneic cells. These receptors all come from a human donor in good health.

The CDR3 spells CASSPGPGELFF. The CDR3 coding sequence is TGCGCCAGCAGCCCGGGTCCCGGGGAGCTGTTTTTT. This chain connects TRBV5-1 to TRBJ2-2; D unclear. The germline V gene has CDR1 SGHRS and CDR2 YFSETQ. The CDR3 is 12 amino acids. The V gene lost 4 bases and the J gene lost 6 bases, with 7 bases spanning the gap.

The table lists this clone with a few counts. CDR3 coding DNA: TGTGCTGTGTCAGGGTCTGGAAACACCATATATTTT. It is translated as CAVSGSGNTIYF. The genes are TRBV7-9 and TRBJ1-3; D is possibly TRBD1 (5 bases). Germline loops: CDR1 SEHNR, CDR2 FQNEAQ (reference sequence). The CDR3 is 12 residues long.

The gene calls are TRBV6-5 and TRBJ2-7; 7 bases fit TRBD1. Germline V gene sequence: CDR1 MNHEY, CDR2 SVGAGI. The CDR3 is made up of 14 amino acids. Trimming removed 0 bases from V and 2 bases from J; junction bases left unmatched: 1. CDR3 sequence (DNA): TGTGCCAGCAGTTACTCGACAGGGCCCTACGAGCAGTACTTC. Translation: CASSYSTGPYEQYF.

This clone was observed once. V usage is TRBV11-3 and J usage is TRBJ2-7; 9 bases match TRBD1. Germline loops: CDR1 SGHNT, CDR2 YENEEA. V lost 2 bases to trimming and J lost 3 bases; unmatched junction nucleotides: 8. The CDR3 consists of 16 residues. The CDR3 DNA follows: TGTGCCAGCAGCTTATACGCCGGGACAGGGAGCTACGAGCAGTACTTC. Protein sequence: CASSLYAGTGSYEQYF.

This clone was seen a handful of times. This chain links TRBV6-1 with TRBJ2-5; D uncertain. Trimming removed 6 bases from V and 3 bases from J, with 11 bases in between. Germline CDR1 reads MNHNS; CDR2 reads SASEGT. This CDR3 contains 13 residues. The CDR3 loop is CASRAYSKETQYF. The CDR3 DNA is TGTGCCAGCAGAGCCTACAGCAAAGAGACCCAGTACTTC.

The V gene is TRBV7-9, the J gene TRBJ1-1, with a weak D call TRBD1 (5 bases). The CDR3 extends over 14 amino acids. V shed 5 bases and J shed 2 bases, with 12 bases lying between them. The germline V gene has CDR1 SEHNR and CDR2 FQNEAQ (reference sequence). CDR3 protein: CASSAQGHNTEAFF. The DNA for the CDR3 is TGTGCCAGCAGCGCCCAGGGTCACAACACTGAAGCTTTCTTT.

V gene TRBV2 combines with J gene TRBJ1-4, with D possibly TRBD1 on 5 matching bases. This CDR3 is 14 amino acids long. Trimming took 0 bases from V and 9 from J, leaving 11 bases between them. Per germline, CDR1 SNHLY and CDR2 FYNNEI. The chain's CDR3 is CASSEAGAEKKLFF. CDR3 DNA sequence: TGTGCCAGCAGTGAAGCTGGGGCGGAGAAAAAACTGTTTTTT.

The genes are TRBV4-2 and TRBJ2-4; D is undetermined. Per the germline V gene, CDR1 is LGHNA and CDR2 is YNFKEQ. CDR3 length equals 16 residues. The V gene lost 3 bases and the J gene lost 3 bases, with 15 bases spanning the gap. This CDR3 is CASSQGTGPSKNIQYF. In DNA, the CDR3 is TGTGCCAGCAGCCAGGGCACGGGTCCAAGCAAAAACATTCAGTACTTC.

The CDR3 sequence: CASSLAGGLYEQYF. Written as DNA, the CDR3 is TGTGCCAGCAGCTTAGCAGGGGGCTTGTACGAGCAGTACTTC. The chain combines TRBV7-2 with TRBJ2-7; 7 bases fit TRBD1. Germline V CDR1 and CDR2: SGHTA, FQGNSA. J lost 4 bases, V lost 0 bases, and 3 bases had no gene match. The CDR3 contains 14 residues.

The chain combines TRBV6-5 with TRBJ1-2; D remains ambiguous. V gave up 4 bases and J gave up 8 bases, with 8 bases separating them. Germline CDR1 is MNHEY and CDR2 is SVGAGI. The CDR3 runs to 11 residues. CDR3 sequence reads: CASSLGYGYTF. The CDR3 DNA reads TGTGCCAGCAGTTTAGGATACGGCTACACCTTC.

This chain links TRBV7-2 with TRBJ2-2; 10 bases line up with TRBD2. The germline gives CDR1 SGHTA, CDR2 FQGNSA. The CDR3 loop spans 14 amino acids. V lost 3 bases and J lost 8; bases outside the gene matches: 3. CDR3 nucleotide sequence: TGTGCCAGCAGCTTCAGCGGGAGGGCGGGGGAGCTGTTTTTT. It yields the protein CASSFSGRAGELFF.

V is TRBV28 and J is TRBJ2-7; D might be TRBD2 (6 bases). CDR1 is MDHEN, CDR2 SYDVKM, per germline. Trimming stripped 5 bases from V and 5 bases from J, with 28 bases between. The CDR3 totals 18 residues. The chain's CDR3 is CASSPYPRGFAGLDEQYF. The DNA for the CDR3 is TGTGCCAGCAGTCCATACCCTCGGGGGTTCGCGGGCCTCGACGAGCAGTACTTC.

CDR3 coding DNA: TGCGCCAGCAGCCTTGTTGGTACAACTAATGAAAAACTGTTTTTT. Translation gives CASSLVGTTNEKLFF. The genes are TRBV5-1 and TRBJ1-4; D remains ambiguous. V was shortened by 4 bases and J by 0 bases, with 10 bases between the two germline ends. The CDR3 consists of 15 residues. Germline assignment: CDR1 SGHRS and CDR2 YFSETQ.

Here the CDR3 DNA reads TGTGCCAGTAGTCCGAGAATGGGGGTAGGCACTGAAGCTTTCTTT. This translates into CASSPRMGVGTEAFF. The rearrangement uses TRBV19 and TRBJ1-1; D possibly corresponds to TRBD1 (5 bases). Trimming removed 5 bases at V and 4 bases at J, with 17 bases between. Germline V gene data show CDR1 as LNHDA and CDR2 as SQIVND (reference sequence). This CDR3 is 15 amino acids long.

The chain couples TRBV6-1 to TRBJ1-5; D call uncertain. Looked up from germline, CDR1 is MNHNS and CDR2 is SASEGT. CDR3 length: 15 residues. V was trimmed by 1 base and J by 1 base, leaving 8 bases between them. This chain's CDR3 is CASSEEGRSNQPQHF. In DNA form, the CDR3 reads TGTGCCAGCAGTGAAGAGGGCAGGAGCAATCAGCCCCAGCATTTT.

This chain joins TRBV11-2 and TRBJ1-4, with D uncertain. CDR1 and CDR2 from the germline V gene are SGHAT and FQNNGV. The germline V and J ends were trimmed by 4 bases and 7 bases, with 7 bases remaining between them. The CDR3 length is 12 residues. CDR3 coding DNA: TGTGCCAGCAGCTCCCACACTGAAAAACTGTTTTTT. This encodes CASSSHTEKLFF.

This chain links TRBV19 with TRBJ2-3; TRBD2 is a possible D gene (5 bases). The CDR3 is made up of 18 amino acids. V was cut by 3 bases and J by 0 bases, with 19 bases left in between. Germline V CDR1 and CDR2: LNHDA, SQIVND (reference sequence). CDR3 loop: CASSIWAAAPGSTDTQYF. In DNA, the CDR3 is TGTGCCAGTAGTATTTGGGCAGCGGCACCGGGGAGCACAGATACGCAGTATTTT.

This clone was picked up a small number of times. V usage is TRBV30 and J usage is TRBJ1-1; 7 nucleotides agree with TRBD1. With 1 base clipped from V and 4 bases from J, the junction kept 9 bases outside the gene matches. The CDR3 runs to 15 residues. Germline V gene data show CDR1 as GTSNPN and CDR2 as SVGIG (reference sequence). The CDR3 DNA is TGTGCCTGGAGTGACAACAGGGGACTAAGCACTGAAGCTTTCTTT. Residues: CAWSDNRGLSTEAFF.

The chain recombines TRBV27 with TRBJ1-5; maybe TRBD1 (5 bases). The V and J ends lost 6 bases and 1 base respectively, with 16 bases between them. Germline CDR1 is MNHEY and CDR2 is SMNVEV (reference sequence). This CDR3 is built from 16 residues. The CDR3 is CASRGRGNVSNQPQHF. CDR3 in DNA: TGTGCCAGCAGGGGGAGGGGAAATGTCAGCAATCAGCCCCAGCATTTT.

V is TRBV9 and J is TRBJ2-1, with TRBD2 identical over 11 bases. The germline gives CDR1 SGDLS, CDR2 YYNGEE. CDR3 length: 15 residues. V was clipped by 0 bases and J by 8 bases; unmatched bases: 4. This CDR3 reads CASSVVLAGVDEQFF. The CDR3 DNA is TGTGCCAGCAGCGTAGTACTAGCGGGAGTCGATGAGCAGTTCTTC. The full variable domain, completed using reference TRBV9 and TRBJ2-1, is DSGVTQTPKHLITATGQRVTLRCSPRSGDLSVYWYQQSLDQGLQFLIQYYNGEERAKGNILERFSAQQFPDLHSELNLSSLELGDSALYFCASSVVLAGVDEQFFGPGTRLTVL.